The clone carrying this T cell receptor beta chain was seen many times. Antigen specificity is unknown. Amplification targeted TCR beta CDR3 regions from RNA transcripts. HTBI primers were employed in a first-round RT-PCR of the TCR CDR3. TCRdb itself ran the multiplex PCR reads through MiXCR, one entry per CDR3 protein. This table holds about 400,000 distinct CDR3 sequences, 15% found once. The CDR3 length is 14 residues. CDR1 and CDR2 (germline): MNHNS, SASEGT. After removal of 5 bases from V and 8 bases from J, the junction contained 6 bases not matched to a gene. This sample was taken from a study of T cells in Graves' hyperthyroidism and ophthalmopathy. The diagnostic basis comprised clinical symptoms, serum thyroxine and TRAb, thyroid ultrasound and orbital computed tomography. Study outcomes and limitations: Through a model of 13 V-J features, ophthalmopathy was separated from stable hyperthyroidism.

The material sequenced was blood. This sequence joins TRBV6-1 and TRBJ1-4, with 9 positions matching TRBD1. The clonotype originates from a young woman with Graves' hyperthyroidism. CDR3 bases: TGTGCCAGCAGTTGGACAGGGGATCGGGAAAAACTGTTTTTT. It encodes CASSWTGDREKLFF.